One sample yielded the 20 T cell receptor beta chains listed below, sequenced in a study of cytomegalovirus exposure and HLA in healthy donors (dated by TCRdb to about 2017). Receptor libraries were prepared by the immunoSEQ multiplex PCR assay. The multiplex PCR relied on a mix of 60 forward primers for TCR Vbeta segments and 13 reverse primers for TCR Jbeta segments. Here the immuneACCESS table is served through TCRdb, limited to in-frame sequences with V and J called. Missing clones are a known gap in these copies; in checked studies unresolved V genes cover under half, and the rest lacks a known reason. For this sample there are 150,000 to 200,000 clones; approximately 86% appear just once. The ten largest clones take up under 2% of the sample. The specimen was PBMCs. Receptors originate from a woman between 18 and 29 years old in good health and CMV-seronegative.

The rearrangement uses TRBV19 and TRBJ1-5, with D possibly matching TRBD1 (5 bases). Germline V lookup: CDR1 LNHDA, CDR2 SQIVND (reference sequence). V lost 3 bases and J 9 bases, leaving 15 bases between the germline ends. This CDR3 spans 14 amino acids. CDR3 coding DNA: TGTGCCAGTAGTATTGGCTTAGGGGCTGGGCCCCAGCATTTT. It specifies CASSIGLGAGPQHF.

This clone appeared once. Other nucleotide sequences in the sample specify the same CDR3. This chain connects TRBV2 to TRBJ2-7, with D perhaps matching TRBD2 (6 bases). Germline V lookup: CDR1 SNHLY, CDR2 FYNNEI. Trimming pared 6 bases from V and 7 bases from J, leaving 13 bases between. CDR3 length: 12 amino acids. DNA of the CDR3: TGTGCCAGCAGGGGGGGAGGCCGGGAGCAGTACTTC. This translates into CASRGGGREQYF.

This chain joins TRBV30 and TRBJ2-3; D is possibly TRBD1 (6 bases). Germline CDR1 is GTSNPN and CDR2 is SVGIG (reference sequence). V shed 5 bases and J shed 6 bases, with 18 bases lying between them. CDR3 length equals 14 residues. This CDR3 is CAWARGSKGDTQYF. Here the CDR3 DNA reads TGTGCCTGGGCAAGGGGGTCAAAAGGGGATACGCAGTATTTT. Variable domain in full (rest from reference TRBV30 and TRBJ2-3): SQTIHQWPATLVQPVGSPLSLECTVEGTSNPNLYWYRQAAGRGLQLLFYSVGIGQISSEVPQNLSASRPQDRQFILSSKKLLLSDSGFYLCAWARGSKGDTQYFGPGTRLTVL.

The chain joins TRBV5-4 to TRBJ1-1; TRBD1 is a possible D gene (6 bases). The germline gives CDR1 SGHNT, CDR2 YYREEE (reference sequence). The germline V and J ends were trimmed by 4 bases and 9 bases, with 19 bases remaining between them. The CDR3 spans 14 residues. The CDR3 DNA reads TGTGCCAGCAGCCAGATACAGACAGGTTCTAAAGCTTTCTTT. Encoded protein: CASSQIQTGSKAFF.

The chain has TRBV5-1 and TRBJ2-2; D is perhaps TRBD1 (6 bases). V lost 0 bases to trimming and J lost 1 base, with 7 bases between them. Germline lookup yields CDR1 SGHRS and CDR2 YFSETQ. The CDR3 is 15 amino acids. The CDR3 region is CASSLVQGNTGELFF. The CDR3 DNA sequence: TGCGCCAGCAGCTTGGTACAGGGGAACACCGGGGAGCTGTTTTTT.

The chain links TRBV19 to TRBJ1-2; unclear D gene. The ends were cut back, 1 base at V and 5 bases at J, with 11 bases in the middle. Germline V CDR1 and CDR2: LNHDA, SQIVND (reference sequence). This CDR3 spans 14 amino acids. The CDR3 bases are TGTGCCAGTAGTATAGTAGACGGAGTTTATGGCTACACCTTC. Translating gives CASSIVDGVYGYTF.

The V and J genes are TRBV15 and TRBJ1-2; possibly TRBD1 for D (6 bases). CDR3 length equals 14 residues. Germline CDR1 reads LNHNV; CDR2 reads YYDKDF (reference sequence). V was trimmed by 0 bases and J by 5 bases, leaving 10 bases between them. The CDR3 here is CATSRDRTAYGYTF. The CDR3 DNA reads as TGTGCCACCAGCAGAGATCGGACAGCTTATGGCTACACCTTC.

The V call is TRBV5-1, the J call TRBJ2-3, with TRBD2 matching 7 bases. The CDR3 extends over 14 amino acids. The V gene end was trimmed by 6 bases and the J gene end by 6 bases; junction bases not matched to a gene: 10. Germline V CDR1 and CDR2: SGHRS, YFSETQ. In DNA form, the CDR3 reads TGCGCCAGCACGGCTAGCGGAGGGAGGGATACGCAGTATTTT. It is translated as CASTASGGRDTQYF.

J is TRBJ1-1 and V is TRBV6-1; D not resolved. Looked up from germline, CDR1 is MNHNS and CDR2 is SASEGT. The CDR3 contains 12 residues. V lost 2 bases and J lost 11, with 12 bases in between. CDR3 DNA sequence: TGTGCCAGCAGTGAAAGGAGTGTGAGGGCTTTCTTT. It is translated as CASSERSVRAFF.

The chain links TRBV30 to TRBJ2-7; TRBD1 agrees at 8 bases. This CDR3 has 14 amino acids. Germline V CDR1 and CDR2: GTSNPN, SVGIG (reference sequence). V lost 4 bases to trimming and J lost 2 bases; unmatched junction nucleotides: 7. CDR3 bases: TGTGCCTGGACCCCCGGGACAGGTGCCTACGAGCAGTACTTC. Amino acids: CAWTPGTGAYEQYF. Combining the CDR3 with reference TRBV30 and TRBJ2-7 gives the whole variable domain SQTIHQWPATLVQPVGSPLSLECTVEGTSNPNLYWYRQAAGRGLQLLFYSVGIGQISSEVPQNLSASRPQDRQFILSSKKLLLSDSGFYLCAWTPGTGAYEQYFGPGTRLTVT.

This rearrangement joins TRBV4-1 to TRBJ1-5, with 8 bases identical to TRBD1. The V and J ends lost 1 base and 4 bases, in that order; junction bases with no gene match: 0. The CDR3 runs to 14 residues. Germline V CDR1 and CDR2: MGHRA, YSYEKL. CDR3 DNA: TGCGCCAGCAGCCAAGGACAGGGGAATCAGCCCCAGCATTTT. It specifies CASSQGQGNQPQHF.

This chain uses TRBV5-1 with TRBJ2-3; 7 bases are shared with TRBD1. The CDR3 length is 14 residues. Germline-derived CDR1 and CDR2 are SGHRS and YFSETQ. The trim removed 2 bases at V and 3 bases at J, leaving 3 bases unmatched. The CDR3 loop is CASSFRQGTDTQYF. CDR3 nucleotide sequence: TGCGCCAGCAGCTTCCGACAGGGAACAGATACGCAGTATTTT.

The chain has TRBV7-6 and TRBJ2-7, with unresolved D. CDR1 and CDR2 from the germline V gene are SGHVS and FNYEAQ. The CDR3 loop spans 13 amino acids. Trimming removed 5 bases at V and 6 bases at J, with 14 bases between. As DNA, the CDR3 is TGTGCCAGCAGCCCTTTAAACAGTGGCGAGCAGTACTTC. Its translation: CASSPLNSGEQYF.

The chain employs TRBV9 and TRBJ1-3, with TRBD1 matching over 11 bases. Trimming removed 4 bases from V and 2 bases from J; junction bases left unmatched: 2. CDR3 length: 15 amino acids. Germline CDR1 and CDR2: SGDLS and YYNGEE. The CDR3 spells CASSWTGGTGNTIYF. As DNA, the CDR3 is TGTGCCAGCAGCTGGACAGGGGGCACTGGAAACACCATATATTTT.

This chain uses TRBV2 with TRBJ1-6; the match to TRBD1 covers 10 bases. V shed 1 base and J 13 bases; nucleotides not matched to a gene: 4. Per germline, CDR1 SNHLY and CDR2 FYNNEI. The CDR3 sequence is 14 residues long. DNA for the CDR3: TGTGCCAGCAGTGAAGTGGGACAGGGGAGGCCCCTCCACTTT. This sequence encodes CASSEVGQGRPLHF.

The V gene is TRBV27, the J gene TRBJ2-1; weak D call: TRBD2 (7 bases). Per germline, CDR1 MNHEY and CDR2 SMNVEV (reference sequence). Trimming stripped 2 bases from V and 2 bases from J, with 19 bases between. The CDR3 runs 18 residues. As DNA, the CDR3 is TGTGCCAGCAGTTTAAGGGGACGGGGGGCGGGACCCTACAATGAGCAGTTCTTC. The encoded protein is CASSLRGRGAGPYNEQFF.

This chain connects TRBV6-1 to TRBJ2-3; possible D gene TRBD2, 6 bases. This CDR3 region has 15 residues. Trimming pared 6 bases from V and 6 bases from J, leaving 19 bases between. CDR1 and CDR2 from the germline V gene are MNHNS and SASEGT. CDR3 in amino acids: CASRGGVVRRDTQYF. The CDR3, as DNA: TGTGCCAGCAGGGGGGGAGTGGTTCGTAGGGATACGCAGTATTTT.

The chain has TRBV4-2 and TRBJ2-2; TRBD2 matches 16 bases. The CDR3 is 17 residues long. Germline CDR1 and CDR2: LGHNA and YNFKEQ. The V and J ends lost 3 bases and 3 bases, in that order; junction bases with no gene match: 1. CDR3 bases: TGTGCCAGCAGCCAGGGACTAGCGGGGGGGCACACCGGGGAGCTGTTTTTT. Amino acid sequence: CASSQGLAGGHTGELFF.

The V gene is TRBV19, the J gene TRBJ1-5; unclear D gene. Between the trimmed V and J ends, which lost 10 bases and 1 base, there was a span of 11 bases. Germline V lookup: CDR1 LNHDA, CDR2 SQIVND (reference sequence). The CDR3 has 13 amino acids. Here the CDR3 reads CATTPRSNQPQHF. In DNA, the CDR3 is TGTGCCACCACCCCACGGAGCAATCAGCCCCAGCATTTT.

V and J are TRBV10-2 and TRBJ1-2; unclear D gene. V was trimmed by 4 bases and J by 6 bases, leaving 12 bases between them. This CDR3 is 13 amino acids long. Germline V gives CDR1 WSHSY, CDR2 SAAADI. The CDR3 region has the DNA TGCGCCAGCAGTGGAGATCGGGGAAATGGCTACACCTTC. Translation: CASSGDRGNGYTF.